This TCR beta chain was documented in a study of T cells after yellow fever vaccination (dated by TCRdb to 2018 to 2020). The study in broad terms: The SMART-Seq v4 Ultra Low Input RNA kit was used to prepare libraries from fractions with low cell numbers. Blood was collected at multiple timepoints before and after primary and secondary immunization, and bulk PBMC replicates and cell subsets were isolated. Bulk TCR alpha and beta repertoires were sequenced longitudinally to track T-cell clones before and after primary and booster YFV17D yellow fever vaccination. The cohort comprised two healthy male donors, one aged 18 to 30 and one aged 30 to 40 years. Overall study results and their limits: Most clones expanded after primary vaccination were re-detected after the booster (almost 98% of CD4 and around nine tenths of CD8), suggesting broad memory maintenance. The study included only a couple of donors, which limits how far the findings can be generalized. A small fraction of clonotypes appeared in both the CD4 and CD8 compartments, likely as a result of convergent recombination. Computational filtering was needed because FACS-sorted repertoires could contain abundant contaminating clonotypes from the bulk population. The secondary T-cell response was found to be weaker but faster than the primary response, with a peak reached on day 5 rather than on day 15.

The treatment or condition label of this sample denotes: live attenuated yellow fever vaccine strain. Two biological replicates of bulk PBMCs were collected at each blood-draw timepoint. PBMCs were isolated from peripheral blood using a standard Ficoll-Paque protocol. TriZol was used to extract RNA from bulk PBMCs, from CD4 and CD8 fractions, and from dextramer-positive and dextramer-negative fractions. Sequencer: Illumina NovaSeq 6000. Synthesis of TCR cDNA relied on 5'RACE template switching, a step that introduced a universal primer site along with unique molecular identifiers. Priming of cDNA synthesis was performed from both the TCR alpha and TCR beta constant segments. Library amplification involved two PCR steps, and the second step added sample barcodes and sequencing adapters. Sequencing of libraries was done on Illumina HiSeq 2500 (2x100 bp) or NovaSeq (2x150 bp). On the study's bioinformatics: Reads were demultiplexed and collapsed into UMI consensus sequences with MIGEC, and V(D)J alignment was performed with MiXCR. Vaccine-responding clonotypes were identified with edgeR using replicate PBMC samples, with FDR below 0.01 and a log2 fold change above 5 up to day 15 being required. Each bulk clonotype received a CD4 or CD8 identity based on whether the sequenced CD4 or CD8 repertoire contained that clonotype at higher abundance. Using fastp at Q25 and MiXCR, TCRdb reprocessed the public reads and kept productive beta chains. Rows with one shared CDR3 protein collapse into an entry with the most common genes and DNA. The V and J calls shown here were made by TCRdb, not taken from the authors' results. This sample holds a few hundred thousand distinct CDR3 sequences; around 4.3% were observed only once. In total, the top ten clones hold approximately 19% of the sample.

CDR1 is given as SGDLS and CDR2 as YYNGEE, both from the germline V gene. The CDR3 starts with the cysteine, ends with the phenylalanine, and has 15 residues. The sequence is cut down to CDR3 DNA, 45 bases in frame from base 1. The trim is 0 bases for V and 3 bases for J, with a gap of 13 bases between the germline ends. As concerns this clonotype: Its cognate antigen has yet to be identified. The record has no base qualities; no much larger clone is one base away.

The starting material was PBMCs, obtained 15 days after the yellow fever booster vaccination. The chain is made from TRBV9 and TRBJ2-7, with TRBD1 perhaps the D gene, on 6 matching bases. This clonotype was obtained from a young man who received the YFV17D yellow fever vaccine. The DNA is TGTGCCAGCAGCGTAGGGGCCGGGACATTCTACGAGCAGTACTTC. It is translated as CASSVGAGTFYEQYF.